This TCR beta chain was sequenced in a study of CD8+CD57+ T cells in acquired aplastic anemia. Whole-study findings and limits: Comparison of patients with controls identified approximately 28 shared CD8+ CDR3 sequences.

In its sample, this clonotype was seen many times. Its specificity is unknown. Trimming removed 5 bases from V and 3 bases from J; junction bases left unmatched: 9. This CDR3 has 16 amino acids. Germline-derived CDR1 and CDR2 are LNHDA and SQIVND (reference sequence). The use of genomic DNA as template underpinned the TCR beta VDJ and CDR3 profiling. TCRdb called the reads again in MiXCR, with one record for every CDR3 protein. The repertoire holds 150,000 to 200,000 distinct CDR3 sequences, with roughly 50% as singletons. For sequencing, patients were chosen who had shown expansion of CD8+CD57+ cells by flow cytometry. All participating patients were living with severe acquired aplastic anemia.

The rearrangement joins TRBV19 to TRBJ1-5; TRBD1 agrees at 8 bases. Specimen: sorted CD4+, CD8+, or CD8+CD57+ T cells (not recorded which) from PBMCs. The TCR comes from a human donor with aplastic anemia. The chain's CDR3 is CASSPGQDLYNQPQHF. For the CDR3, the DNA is TGTGCCAGTAGTCCGGGACAGGACCTCTACAATCAGCCCCAGCATTTT.